A selection of T cell receptor beta chains follows, all from one sample in a study of blood T cell repertoires in COVID-19. Sequencing used immunoSEQ multiplex PCR; TCRdb keeps in-frame clones, though not all of them. Among more than 60,000 clones listed, more than 75% were seen once. Sequenced input: peripheral blood. Receptors originate from a man in his fifties or sixties with acute or convalescent COVID-19. Each CDR3 is given with its conserved first and last residue. Fields, in order: D gene, J gene, V gene, clone size, CDR3 DNA, CDR3 protein. D genes are given only for firm matches. The size of a clone is reported for some rows only, either as once, few or many, or as a class for expanded clones.

d_gene: -
j_gene: TRBJ1-1
v_gene: TRBV5-6
abundance: -
CDR3nt: TGTGCCAGCAGCTTGGTTCGGTCTGAAGCTTTCTTT
CDR3aa: CASSLVRSEAFF

d_gene: -
j_gene: TRBJ1-2
v_gene: TRBV30
abundance: -
CDR3nt: TGTGCCTGGAGGCAGGTCTATGGCTACACCTTC
CDR3aa: CAWRQVYGYTF

d_gene: -
j_gene: TRBJ2-1
v_gene: TRBV2
abundance: -
CDR3nt: TGTGCCAGCAAACTCCGGGACACAACTTACAATGAGCAGTTCTTC
CDR3aa: CASKLRDTTYNEQFF

d_gene: -
j_gene: TRBJ1-5
v_gene: TRBV23-1
abundance: few
CDR3nt: TGCGCCAGCAGTCAAAGAGGAGACAGCAATCAGCCCCAGCATTTT
CDR3aa: CASSQRGDSNQPQHF

d_gene: -
j_gene: TRBJ1-5
v_gene: TRBV9
abundance: once
CDR3nt: TGTGCCAGCAGCCCCACGGGGAATAGCAATCAGCCCCAGCATTTT
CDR3aa: CASSPTGNSNQPQHF

d_gene: -
j_gene: TRBJ1-5
v_gene: TRBV6-6
abundance: -
CDR3nt: TGTGCCAGCAGTTACGCAGGGAGCAATCAGCCCCAGCATTTT
CDR3aa: CASSYAGSNQPQHF

d_gene: -
j_gene: TRBJ2-2
v_gene: TRBV30
abundance: -
CDR3nt: TGTGCCTGGAGTGCAGGAATGACAGGAACCCTTACCCGATTGAACACCGGGGAGCTGTTTTTT
CDR3aa: CAWSAGMTGTLTRLNTGELFF

d_gene: -
j_gene: TRBJ1-3
v_gene: TRBV11-2
abundance: -
CDR3nt: TGTGCCAGCAGCTTACTCACAGCCAGCTCTGGAAACACCATATATTTT
CDR3aa: CASSLLTASSGNTIYF

d_gene: -
j_gene: TRBJ2-3
v_gene: TRBV7-8
abundance: -
CDR3nt: TGTGCCAGCAGAGGAGGGGATACGCAGTATTTT
CDR3aa: CASRGGDTQYF

d_gene: -
j_gene: TRBJ1-1
v_gene: TRBV19
abundance: -
CDR3nt: TGTGCCAGTTGCATGTCCGGACGGGGCACTGAAGCTTTCTTT
CDR3aa: CASCMSGRGTEAFF

d_gene: -
j_gene: TRBJ1-1
v_gene: TRBV19
abundance: few
CDR3nt: TGTGCCAGTAGTATTACCGGGGAGATGAACACTGAAGCTTTCTTT
CDR3aa: CASSITGEMNTEAFF

d_gene: TRBD1
j_gene: TRBJ1-5
v_gene: TRBV5-6
abundance: few
CDR3nt: TGTGCCAGCAGCCGCACAGGGGGCAATCAGCCCCAGCATTTT
CDR3aa: CASSRTGGNQPQHF

d_gene: -
j_gene: TRBJ1-2
v_gene: TRBV7-2
abundance: -
CDR3nt: TGTGCCAGCAGCTCCCGGGACTACTATGGCTACACCTTC
CDR3aa: CASSSRDYYGYTF

d_gene: TRBD2
j_gene: TRBJ2-5
v_gene: TRBV2
abundance: -
CDR3nt: TGTGCCAGCAGGTGGACTAGCGGGACCCAAGAGACCCAGTACTTC
CDR3aa: CASRWTSGTQETQYF

d_gene: TRBD1
j_gene: TRBJ1-2
v_gene: TRBV19
abundance: -
CDR3nt: TGTGCCAGTAGTAGAGGACAGGGGGCAGACTATGGCTACACCTTC
CDR3aa: CASSRGQGADYGYTF

d_gene: TRBD1
j_gene: TRBJ2-1
v_gene: TRBV3-1/TRBV3-2
abundance: -
CDR3nt: TGTGCCAGCAGCCAGGTGGCGGACAGGGGTTGTTATGAGCAGTTCTTC
CDR3aa: CASSQVADRGCYEQFF

d_gene: -
j_gene: TRBJ2-5
v_gene: TRBV5-1
abundance: -
CDR3nt: TGCGCCAGCAGCAGGGACAAAGCGGGGAGCCAAGAGACCCAGTACTTC
CDR3aa: CASSRDKAGSQETQYF

d_gene: -
j_gene: TRBJ2-2
v_gene: TRBV2
abundance: -
CDR3nt: TGTGCCAGCAGCACAGACAGGAGGAACACCGGGGAGCTGTTTTTT
CDR3aa: CASSTDRRNTGELFF

d_gene: -
j_gene: TRBJ1-3
v_gene: TRBV7-9
abundance: -
CDR3nt: TGTGCCAGCAGCTTAATTATTGGGCCTGGAAACACCATATATTTT
CDR3aa: CASSLIIGPGNTIYF

d_gene: TRBD1
j_gene: TRBJ1-2
v_gene: TRBV5-1
abundance: -
CDR3nt: TGCGCCAGCAGCTTAAATCCGGGACAGGGGGCAAATGGCTACACCTTC
CDR3aa: CASSLNPGQGANGYTF

d_gene: -
j_gene: TRBJ2-2
v_gene: TRBV9
abundance: -
CDR3nt: TGTGCCAGCAGCGTAGCGGGGAACAGCGCTGGGGAGCTGTTTTTT
CDR3aa: CASSVAGNSAGELFF

d_gene: TRBD1
j_gene: TRBJ2-1
v_gene: TRBV5-1
abundance: few
CDR3nt: TGCGCCAGCAGCTTCTACAGGGGGGAAGGGCAGTTCTTC
CDR3aa: CASSFYRGEGQFF

d_gene: TRBD1
j_gene: TRBJ1-4
v_gene: TRBV27
abundance: -
CDR3nt: TGTGCCAGCAGTTCCCCCCGGGACAGGGGGTCTAATGAAAAACTGTTTTTT
CDR3aa: CASSSPRDRGSNEKLFF

d_gene: -
j_gene: TRBJ2-3
v_gene: TRBV19
abundance: -
CDR3nt: TGTGCCAGTAGTCCCCCCGGGTCTAAACGTTTCACAGATACGCAGTATTTT
CDR3aa: CASSPPGSKRFTDTQYF

d_gene: TRBD1
j_gene: TRBJ1-2
v_gene: TRBV7-2
abundance: -
CDR3nt: TGTGCCAGCAGCTTAGGGGGGGCCCAGACAGGGGGCGACGGCTACACCTTC
CDR3aa: CASSLGGAQTGGDGYTF

d_gene: -
j_gene: TRBJ1-2
v_gene: TRBV30
abundance: -
CDR3nt: TGTCTACTCTGGGCAAGAGATAACTATGGCTACACCTTC
CDR3aa: CLLWARDNYGYTF

d_gene: -
j_gene: TRBJ1-2
v_gene: TRBV9
abundance: -
CDR3nt: TGTGCCAGCAGCGTAGGCACCTGGAGTGGCTACACCTTC
CDR3aa: CASSVGTWSGYTF

d_gene: TRBD1
j_gene: TRBJ1-1
v_gene: TRBV7-9
abundance: -
CDR3nt: TGTGCCAGCAGGGAGGCAGGGGGGCTGGCTGAAGCTTTCTTT
CDR3aa: CASREAGGLAEAFF

d_gene: TRBD2
j_gene: TRBJ2-1
v_gene: TRBV11-2
abundance: -
CDR3nt: TGTGCCAGCAGCTTCCCGGGACTAGCGGGGGGTGGGGTCTTC
CDR3aa: CASSFPGLAGGGVF

d_gene: TRBD1
j_gene: TRBJ2-5
v_gene: TRBV12-3/TRBV12-4
abundance: -
CDR3nt: TGTGCCAGTATCAGGGGGCCCGGAGAGACCCAGTACTTC
CDR3aa: CASIRGPGETQYF

d_gene: -
j_gene: TRBJ1-6
v_gene: TRBV12-5
abundance: once
CDR3nt: TGTGCTAGTGGTTTAGTTGGCTCACCCCTCCACTTT
CDR3aa: CASGLVGSPLHF

d_gene: -
j_gene: TRBJ1-2
v_gene: TRBV7-3
abundance: -
CDR3nt: TGTGCCAGCAGCTTAAACAGCAACTATGGCTACACCTTC
CDR3aa: CASSLNSNYGYTF

d_gene: -
j_gene: TRBJ2-1
v_gene: TRBV9
abundance: -
CDR3nt: TGTGCCAGCAGCGTAGCGGCAGGGTTTGGAAATGAGCAGTTCTTC
CDR3aa: CASSVAAGFGNEQFF

d_gene: -
j_gene: TRBJ2-7
v_gene: TRBV30
abundance: -
CDR3nt: TGTGCCTGGACCCTACCAACAGGGTGGGGATTC
CDR3aa: CAWTLPTGWGF

d_gene: -
j_gene: TRBJ1-5
v_gene: TRBV5-1
abundance: -
CDR3nt: TGCGCCAGCCGCTCGGGTTGGCAGCCCAATCAGCCCCAGCATTTT
CDR3aa: CASRSGWQPNQPQHF

d_gene: TRBD1
j_gene: TRBJ1-2
v_gene: TRBV3-1/TRBV3-2
abundance: -
CDR3nt: TGTGCCAGCAGCCGGGGGACAGGGGGACAGAATTTCGTGAGTTTGGGCTTC
CDR3aa: CASSRGTGGQNFVSLGF

d_gene: -
j_gene: TRBJ1-2
v_gene: TRBV2
abundance: -
CDR3nt: TGTGCCAGCACCCTCGGGGGGTATGGCTACACCTTC
CDR3aa: CASTLGGYGYTF

d_gene: TRBD1
j_gene: TRBJ1-2
v_gene: TRBV2
abundance: -
CDR3nt: TGTGCCAGCAGTGAAGGGGACAGCAACTATGGTTACACCTTC
CDR3aa: CASSEGDSNYGYTF

d_gene: -
j_gene: TRBJ2-1
v_gene: TRBV11-2
abundance: -
CDR3nt: TGTGCCAGCAGCCCTAACAGGGAGGGTGAGCAGTTCTTC
CDR3aa: CASSPNREGEQFF

d_gene: -
j_gene: TRBJ1-2
v_gene: TRBV24-1
abundance: -
CDR3nt: TGTGCCACCTCGAGAGGGCGCTACTATGGCTACACCTTC
CDR3aa: CATSRGRYYGYTF

d_gene: -
j_gene: TRBJ1-6
v_gene: TRBV6-2/TRBV6-3
abundance: -
CDR3nt: TGTGCCAGCAGTTACGGCCGGGAAGGTTCCCACTTT
CDR3aa: CASSYGREGSHF

d_gene: -
j_gene: TRBJ1-1
v_gene: TRBV27
abundance: once
CDR3nt: TGTGCCAGCAGTTCGCGACTGCAGAACACTGAAGCTTTCTTT
CDR3aa: CASSSRLQNTEAFF

d_gene: -
j_gene: TRBJ1-3
v_gene: TRBV6-1
abundance: -
CDR3nt: TGTGCCAGCAGTGAAGGCGCGGCGACGGGAAACACCATATATTTT
CDR3aa: CASSEGAATGNTIYF

d_gene: TRBD2
j_gene: TRBJ2-5
v_gene: TRBV5-1
abundance: -
CDR3nt: TGCGCCAGCAGCTTGAATGGCCGGGGGGTTGAGACCCAGTACTTC
CDR3aa: CASSLNGRGVETQYF

d_gene: -
j_gene: TRBJ2-2
v_gene: TRBV24-1
abundance: -
CDR3nt: TGTGCCACCAGTGGGCGGACTCACACGAACACCGGGGAGCTGTTTTTT
CDR3aa: CATSGRTHTNTGELFF

d_gene: TRBD2
j_gene: TRBJ2-5
v_gene: TRBV11-2
abundance: -
CDR3nt: TGTGCCAGCAGCTCTGGAGGCGGGAGGGACCAAGAGACCCAGTACTTC
CDR3aa: CASSSGGGRDQETQYF

d_gene: TRBD1
j_gene: TRBJ1-1
v_gene: TRBV14
abundance: -
CDR3nt: TGTGCCAGCAGCCCATATTCCGACAGGGGGACGGAAGCTTTCTTT
CDR3aa: CASSPYSDRGTEAFF

d_gene: -
j_gene: TRBJ2-2
v_gene: TRBV19
abundance: -
CDR3nt: TGTGCCAGTAGTCAGGGCTATCGCACCGGGGAGCTGTTTTTT
CDR3aa: CASSQGYRTGELFF